The present T cell receptor (beta chain) was sequenced within a study of shared clonotypes between healthy human individuals. The study's findings and limits: Despite large depth, sorted-subset datasets appeared incompletely sequenced. Estimated clonotype richness was generally higher in naive than memory subsets.

In the original workflow: Filtering was not the same, since immunoSEQ gave junction-only sequences without quality scores. Profiled with immunoSEQ multiplex PCR; TCRdb holds only in-frame clones, not every one. The D gene and trimming were derived from the DNA, and the V and J assignments and clone size from that table. This table holds more than 200,000 clones, 60% to 70% found once. The CDR3 consists of 12 residues. Trimming took 1 base from V and 3 from J, leaving 3 bases between them. Per germline, CDR1 MNHEY and CDR2 SMNVEV (reference sequence). Concerning this clone itself: Antigen specificity is unknown.

This chain links TRBV27 with TRBJ1-1; D is uncertain. This sequence was found in a man younger than 40 in good health. The sequencing input was memory CD4+ T cells sorted from blood. Noted subset: CD45RA-negative fraction. CDR3 in amino acids: CASSLFHTEAFF. The CDR3 bases are TGTGCCAGCAGTTTATTCCACACTGAAGCTTTCTTT.